The clone carrying this TCR beta chain was detected only once. This sample stems from a study of T cell responses to AZD1222 COVID-19 vaccine. Germline V gene sequence: CDR1 SGHRS, CDR2 YFSETQ. The CDR3 spans 16 residues. Germline trimming cut 4 bases from V and 8 bases from J; bases unmatched to any gene: 9. Measured with immunoSEQ multiplex PCR; TCRdb has only the in-frame clones, and not every one. The table has under 200,000 clones, roughly 92% seen once. V usage is TRBV5-1 and J usage is TRBJ2-1, with 13 bases aligning to TRBD2. This TCR came from an adult in good health. The sample here was peripheral blood, taken on day 0 of AZD1222 vaccination. CDR3: CASSTPLAGGPDEQFF. CDR3 bases: TGCGCCAGCAGCACGCCACTAGCGGGAGGGCCGGATGAGCAGTTCTTC.